Included here is one T cell receptor beta chain sequence, with context. Its target is not known. The CDR3 length is 11 residues. CDR1 and CDR2 from the germline V gene are DFQATT and SNEGSKA (reference sequence). Trimming removed 6 bases from V and 7 bases from J; junction bases left unmatched: 3. The source of the sample is a study of cytomegalovirus exposure and HLA in healthy donors. Study-level results: Per published reports, the classifier diagnosed cytomegalovirus status with high specificity and sensitivity. Listed as cytomegalovirus-associated were 164 TCR beta chains.

Using immunoSEQ multiplex PCR, the repertoire was profiled, and TCRdb retains in-frame clones only, with some absent. This sample has 170,000 or so clones, with approximately 83% found just once. The V gene is TRBV20-1, the J gene TRBJ2-1, with 7 positions matching TRBD1. The TCR sequence derives from a woman younger than 30 in good health and CMV-seropositive. The sample consisted of PBMCs. CDR3 protein: CSARQGNEQFF. CDR3 nucleotide sequence: TGCAGTGCAAGACAGGGAAATGAGCAGTTCTTC.